This TCR beta chain derives from a study of blood T cells in healthy people across ages. The germline V gene encodes CDR1 SGDLS and CDR2 YYNGEE. Trimming cost V 4 bases and J 1 base, with 8 bases left between them. The CDR3 has 14 amino acids. Study-level results: TCR beta diversity per million T cells fell roughly linearly with age. CMV status of donors was unknown, possibly confounding expanded clonotype changes. It was held that the diversity estimates obtained from one million T cells were underestimates.

Combining a sample-barcoded 5' primer with a J-beta primer mix, a second PCR ran for roughly 7 to 11 cycles. Using its own MiXCR run on the 5' RACE reads, TCRdb lists one record per CDR3 protein. The data hold 1.5 million to 2 million distinct CDR3 sequences, with roughly 27% observed a single time. This clonotype was found a few times. What it binds is not known. Sequencing was done on a sample of blood. V is TRBV9 and J is TRBJ2-2; D ambiguous. The TCR was taken from a woman aged 25-40 years in good health. As DNA, the CDR3 is TGTGCCAGCAGCTTACTGCAGAACACCGGGGAGCTGTTTTTT. Protein: CASSLLQNTGELFF.